This entry lists 12 T cell receptor beta chains sequenced from one sample in a study of technical replicates of blood from a few donors. Repertoires were generated with immunoSEQ multiplex PCR, while TCRdb's copy carries only in-frame clones and drops some. The sample includes about 60,000 clones, approximately 83% of them seen just once. Material for sequencing was PBMCs. All receptors come from a human donor in good health. Some clones in this sample may be carry-over from other donors' samples.

As concerns this clone: Additional DNA sequences in this sample encode the identical CDR3. The gene calls are TRBV5-6 and TRBJ1-1, with a possible D match to TRBD1 (6 bases). The germline V gene encodes CDR1 SGHDT and CDR2 YYEEEE. The CDR3 has 11 amino acids. Trimming left V 4 bases short and J 7 bases short, with 8 bases between. CDR3 protein: CASSLDSEAFF. Written as DNA, the CDR3 is TGTGCCAGCAGCCTGGACAGTGAAGCTTTCTTT.

The V and J genes are TRBV2 and TRBJ1-6, with 12 bases fitting TRBD1. From germline, CDR1 is SNHLY and CDR2 FYNNEI. The junction had 5 bases not matched to a gene; V was cut back by 5 bases and J by 3 bases. CDR3 size: 17 residues. As DNA, the CDR3 is TGTGCCAGCAGTAGGGACAGGGGGCTAAACTATAATTCACCCCTCCACTTT. This sequence encodes CASSRDRGLNYNSPLHF.

V usage is TRBV11-2 and J usage is TRBJ1-3; no reliable D call. CDR3 length equals 15 residues. Between the trimmed V and J ends, which lost 4 bases and 0 bases, there was a span of 10 bases. The germline V gene has CDR1 SGHAT and CDR2 FQNNGV. The CDR3 region is CASSSGWGSGNTIYF. The CDR3 DNA is TGTGCCAGCAGCTCGGGGTGGGGCTCTGGAAACACCATATATTTT.

This clone is a singleton in its sample. This rearrangement joins TRBV29-1 to TRBJ2-2; 11 bases line up with TRBD1. CDR3 length: 13 residues. Germline assignment: CDR1 SQVTM and CDR2 ANQGSEA. Trimming cost V 7 bases and J 4 bases; bases outside gene matches: 2. The CDR3 protein is CSAGTGGTGELFF. The CDR3 DNA follows: TGCAGCGCAGGGACAGGGGGCACCGGGGAGCTGTTTTTT.

J is TRBJ2-1 and V is TRBV4-3; 12 bases are shared with TRBD2. The CDR3 is made up of 15 amino acids. J gave up 9 bases and V 2 bases, and 5 bases lay outside the gene matches. CDR1 is LGHNA, CDR2 YSLEER, per germline. This CDR3 is CASSQRLAGDGEQFF. As DNA, the CDR3 is TGCGCCAGCAGCCAACGACTAGCGGGAGATGGTGAGCAGTTCTTC.

This chain uses TRBV7-9 with TRBJ1-3; D call uncertain. The CDR3 sequence is 15 residues long. Trimming left V 4 bases short and J 2 bases short, with 12 bases between. CDR1 and CDR2 (germline): SEHNR, FQNEAQ (reference sequence). In DNA form, the CDR3 reads TGTGCCAGCAGCTCGTTCGCAAGCACTGGAAACACCATATATTTT. It codes for CASSSFASTGNTIYF. The variable domain in full, with the rest retrieved from reference TRBV7-9 and TRBJ1-3, is DTGVSQNPRHKITKRGQNVTFRCDPISEHNRLYWYRQTLGQGPEFLTYFQNEAQLEKSRLLSDRFSAERPKGSFSTLEIQRTEQGDSAMYLCASSSFASTGNTIYFGEGSWLTVV.

This clone was observed a single time. The V call is TRBV4-1, the J call TRBJ2-7, with 10 positions matching TRBD2. The CDR3 loop spans 16 amino acids. V gave up 0 bases and J gave up 2 bases; unmatched junction bases: 4. The germline gives CDR1 MGHRA, CDR2 YSYEKL. The chain's CDR3 is CASSQEWTSGTYEQYF. In DNA form, the CDR3 reads TGCGCCAGCAGCCAAGAATGGACTAGCGGAACCTACGAGCAGTACTTC.

The chain carries TRBV5-1 and TRBJ2-1; 8 bases agree with TRBD1. CDR1 and CDR2 (germline): SGHRS, YFSETQ. V trimming: 2 bases; J trimming: 3 bases; junction bases outside the gene matches: 4. The CDR3 contains 15 residues. CDR3 nucleotides: TGCGCCAGCAGCTTCCGACAGGGGAGCTACAATGAGCAGTTCTTC. Translated, it gives CASSFRQGSYNEQFF.

The rearrangement joins TRBV7-3 to TRBJ2-7; D possibly corresponds to TRBD2 (5 bases). The CDR3 spans 13 residues. Germline V gives CDR1 SGHTA, CDR2 FQGTGA. Trimming cost V 2 bases and J 6 bases, with 11 bases left between them. CDR3 sequence (DNA): TGTGCCAGCAGCTTAGTGGGAGCATCCGAGCAGTACTTC. This codes for CASSLVGASEQYF.

This chain uses TRBV11-2 with TRBJ2-5; no firm D call. This CDR3 is 11 amino acids long. Trimming removed 3 bases at V and 5 bases at J, with 4 bases between. Looked up from germline, CDR1 is SGHAT and CDR2 is FQNNGV. The CDR3 DNA follows: TGTGCCAGCAGCTTCGAGGAGACCCAGTACTTC. Its protein is CASSFEETQYF.

This rearrangement joins TRBV12-5 to TRBJ1-5; possible D gene TRBD1, 6 bases. V lost 1 base, J lost 0 bases, and 7 bases lay in between. The CDR3 is 15 residues long. The germline gives CDR1 LGHNT, CDR2 FRNRAP. Here the CDR3 DNA reads TGTGCTAGTGGTTTGGGGACAGTTAGCAATCAGCCCCAGCATTTT. Translating gives CASGLGTVSNQPQHF.

J is TRBJ1-2 and V is TRBV29-1; 10 nucleotides agree with TRBD1. J was trimmed by 8 bases and V by 3 bases; bases with no gene match: 6. Germline V CDR1 and CDR2: SQVTM, ANQGSEA. The CDR3 totals 13 residues. As DNA, the CDR3 is TGCAGCGTTGACGAGACAGGGGGCGACGGCTACACCTTC. This codes for CSVDETGGDGYTF. The whole variable domain, filled in from reference TRBV29-1 and TRBJ1-2, reads SAVISQKPSRDICQRGTSLTIQCQVDSQVTMMFWYRQQPGQSLTLIATANQGSEATYESGFVIDKFPISRPNLTFSTLTVSNMSPEDSSIYLCSVDETGGDGYTFGSGTRLTVV.